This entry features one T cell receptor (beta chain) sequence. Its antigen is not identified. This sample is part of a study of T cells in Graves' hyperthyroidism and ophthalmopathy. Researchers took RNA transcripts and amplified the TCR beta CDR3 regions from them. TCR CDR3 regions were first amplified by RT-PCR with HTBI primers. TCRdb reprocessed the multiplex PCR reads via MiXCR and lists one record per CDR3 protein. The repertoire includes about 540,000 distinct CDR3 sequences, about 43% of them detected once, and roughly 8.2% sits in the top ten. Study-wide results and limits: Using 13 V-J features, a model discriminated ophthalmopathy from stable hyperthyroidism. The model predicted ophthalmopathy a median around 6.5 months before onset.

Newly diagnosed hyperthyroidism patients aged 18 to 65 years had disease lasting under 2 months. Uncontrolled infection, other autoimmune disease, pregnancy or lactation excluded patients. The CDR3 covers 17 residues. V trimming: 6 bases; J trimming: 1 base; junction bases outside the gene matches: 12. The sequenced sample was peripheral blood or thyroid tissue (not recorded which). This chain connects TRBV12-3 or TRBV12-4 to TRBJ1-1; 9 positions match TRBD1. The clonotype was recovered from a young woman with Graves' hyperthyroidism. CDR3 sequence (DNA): TGTGCCAGCAGGCCCGTTCGGACAGGGGACTCGAACACTGAAGCTTTCTTT. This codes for CASRPVRTGDSNTEAFF.